The 26 T cell receptor beta chains below come from one sample, sequenced in a study of cytomegalovirus exposure and HLA in healthy donors. Both 60 Vbeta primers and 13 Jbeta primers went into the PCR. TCRdb keeps only in-frame clones here, not all; method: immunoSEQ multiplex PCR. The profile covers around 170,000 clones, with roughly 87% appearing a single time and approximately 0.47% taken by the ten largest. What was sequenced was PBMCs. The receptors come from a woman aged 45-59 years in good health and CMV-seronegative.

The chain carries TRBV28 and TRBJ2-7; 10 bases match TRBD1. The ends lost 1 base at V and 4 bases at J; junction bases unmatched: 7. This CDR3 is built from 16 residues. CDR1 is MDHEN and CDR2 is SYDVKM in the germline V gene. CDR3 DNA sequence: TGTGCCAGCAGTTTATTAGGACAGGGGGTAAGGTACGAGCAGTACTTC. This encodes CASSLLGQGVRYEQYF.

The V call is TRBV10-2, the J call TRBJ1-5, with 8 bases fitting TRBD1. This CDR3 is 13 amino acids long. The V and J ends lost 6 bases and 4 bases, in that order; junction bases with no gene match: 2. CDR1 WSHSY and CDR2 SAAADI come from the germline V gene. CDR3 DNA sequence: TGCGCCAGCAGGGGACAGGAGAATCAGCCCCAGCATTTT. Translated: CASRGQENQPQHF.

The genes are TRBV2 and TRBJ2-2; D may be TRBD1 (6 bases). The CDR3 runs to 14 residues. V was clipped by 6 bases and J by 6 bases, with 14 bases between them. CDR1 SNHLY and CDR2 FYNNEI come from the germline V gene. In DNA, the CDR3 is TGTGCCAGCAGAGGGGACACCTCACCCGGGGAGCTGTTTTTT. It translates to CASRGDTSPGELFF.

V is TRBV30 and J is TRBJ2-2, with 7 bases matching TRBD1. Trimming at V came to 3 bases and at J to 5 bases, leaving 12 bases not matched to a gene. CDR3 length: 16 amino acids. Germline values: CDR1 GTSNPN, CDR2 SVGIG (reference sequence). CDR3 sequence: CAWSPTWDRFTGELFF. The CDR3 bases are TGTGCCTGGAGCCCTACCTGGGACAGATTTACCGGGGAGCTGTTTTTT.

V gene TRBV27 combines with J gene TRBJ2-2; a weak D match, TRBD2 (6 bases). CDR3 length equals 14 residues. Germline V gene lookup returns CDR1 MNHEY and CDR2 SMNVEV (reference sequence). The V end lost 3 bases, the J end lost 3 bases, and 8 bases lay between the germline ends. CDR3 sequence reads: CASSFRDYTGELFF. The CDR3, as DNA: TGTGCCAGCAGTTTTCGGGACTACACCGGGGAGCTGTTTTTT.

This chain uses TRBV27 with TRBJ2-7, with unresolved D. Germline-derived CDR1 and CDR2 are MNHEY and SMNVEV (reference sequence). V lost 6 bases, J lost 0 bases, and 12 bases lay in between. This CDR3 has 14 amino acids. Here the CDR3 reads CASRSIRSSYEQYF. The CDR3, as DNA: TGTGCCAGCAGGTCGATACGGAGCTCCTACGAGCAGTACTTC.

The chain couples TRBV18 to TRBJ2-3; 8 bases align to TRBD1. This CDR3 spans 14 amino acids. The germline V gene encodes CDR1 KGHSH and CDR2 LQKENI. With V trimmed by 3 bases and J by 2 bases, 1 base remained unmatched. The CDR3: CASSPDRVTDTQYF. CDR3 bases: TGTGCCAGCTCACCGGACAGGGTCACAGATACGCAGTATTTT.

This chain links TRBV11-3 with TRBJ2-7; a weak D match, TRBD1 (6 bases). The CDR3 contains 14 residues. The V end lost 2 bases, the J end lost 0 bases, and 8 bases lay between the germline ends. Germline V CDR1 and CDR2: SGHNT, YENEEA. DNA of the CDR3: TGTGCCAGCAGCTTACAGGGGACCTCCTACGAGCAGTACTTC. Translated, it gives CASSLQGTSYEQYF.

In this sample, this clone turned up once. The rearrangement uses TRBV29-1 and TRBJ1-1; possibly TRBD1 for D (6 bases). Trimming stripped 7 bases from V and 0 bases from J, with 9 bases between. This CDR3 comprises 12 residues. Germline V gene data show CDR1 as SQVTM and CDR2 as ANQGSEA. The CDR3 loop reads CSAGQMNTEAFF. CDR3 bases: TGCAGCGCAGGACAGATGAACACTGAAGCTTTCTTT. The whole variable domain, filled in from reference TRBV29-1 and TRBJ1-1, reads SAVISQKPSRDICQRGTSLTIQCQVDSQVTMMFWYRQQPGQSLTLIATANQGSEATYESGFVIDKFPISRPNLTFSTLTVSNMSPEDSSIYLCSAGQMNTEAFFGQGTRLTVV.

The CDR3 spells CASSRVDFNQETQYF. For the CDR3, the DNA is TGCGCCAGCAGCCGTGTGGACTTCAACCAAGAGACCCAGTACTTC. The V and J genes are TRBV5-1 and TRBJ2-5, with D possibly being TRBD2 (5 bases). The CDR3 spans 15 residues. CDR1 is SGHRS, CDR2 YFSETQ, per germline. With 4 bases removed from V and 0 bases from J, the gap between germline ends came to 13 bases. Variable domain in full (rest from reference TRBV5-1 and TRBJ2-5): KAGVTQTPRYLIKTRGQQVTLSCSPISGHRSVSWYQQTPGQGLQFLFEYFSETQRNKGNFPGRFSGRQFSNSRSEMNVSTLELGDSALYLCASSRVDFNQETQYFGPGTRLLVL.

This chain links TRBV4-1 with TRBJ2-2; D may be TRBD1 (6 bases). The CDR3 loop spans 13 amino acids. CDR1 is MGHRA, CDR2 YSYEKL, per germline. The V and J ends lost 8 bases and 1 base respectively, with 8 bases between them. The CDR3 DNA reads as TGCGCCAGCTGGACAGTGAACACCGGGGAGCTGTTTTTT. Translated, it gives CASWTVNTGELFF.

This chain uses TRBV4-2 with TRBJ2-3; 10 nucleotides agree with TRBD1. The CDR3 is 18 amino acids. Germline loops: CDR1 LGHNA, CDR2 YNFKEQ. The V gene end was trimmed by 0 bases and the J gene end by 4 bases; junction bases not matched to a gene: 10. CDR3 sequence: CASSQDLRDRGFADTQYF. CDR3 sequence (DNA): TGTGCCAGCAGCCAAGATCTTCGGGACAGGGGTTTCGCAGATACGCAGTATTTT.

This clone was recorded only once. V and J are TRBV27 and TRBJ2-5; 13 bases are shared with TRBD2. The J call may be incorrect, as the DNA end agrees better with TRBJ2-7. The CDR3 has 14 amino acids. Germline V gene lookup returns CDR1 MNHEY and CDR2 SMNVEV (reference sequence). CDR3 region: CASSRTSGRYEQYF. The CDR3 nucleotides read TGTGCCAGCAGCCGGACTAGCGGGAGATACGAGCAGTACTTC.

This chain links TRBV30 with TRBJ1-1; D remains ambiguous. The CDR3 has 12 residues. Germline CDR1 reads GTSNPN; CDR2 reads SVGIG (reference sequence). V was shortened by 5 bases and J by 11 bases, with 18 bases between the two germline ends. The chain's CDR3 is CAWAFGRGQAFF. In nucleotides, the CDR3 is TGTGCCTGGGCATTTGGAAGAGGGCAGGCTTTCTTT.

The chain has TRBV5-4 and TRBJ2-1; 14 bases align to TRBD2. The CDR3 length is 15 residues. The trim removed 4 bases at V and 9 bases at J, leaving 6 bases unmatched. Germline CDR1 and CDR2: SGHNT and YYREEE (reference sequence). CDR3 in DNA: TGTGCCAGCAGCCTGGGGACTAGCGGGAGTGTTGAGCAGTTCTTC. The encoded protein is CASSLGTSGSVEQFF.

This sequence joins TRBV5-6 and TRBJ1-1, with a weak D call TRBD1 (5 bases). The CDR3 sequence is 17 residues long. The germline V gene encodes CDR1 SGHDT and CDR2 YYEEEE. Trimming shortened V by 0 bases and J by 3 bases, and 18 bases separated the two germline ends. CDR3: CASSLEGLGGSYTEAFF. In nucleotides, the CDR3 is TGTGCCAGCAGCTTGGAAGGTTTGGGGGGGTCGTACACTGAAGCTTTCTTT.

The chain joins TRBV5-1 to TRBJ1-1; D possibly corresponds to TRBD1 (5 bases). This CDR3 is 11 amino acids long. Germline CDR1 is SGHRS and CDR2 is YFSETQ. Trimming pared 4 bases from V and 6 bases from J, leaving 7 bases between. CDR3 bases: TGCGCCAGCAGCCGGGGGTCTGAAGCTTTCTTT. It is translated as CASSRGSEAFF. Drawing the rest from reference TRBV5-1 and TRBJ1-1, the complete variable domain is KAGVTQTPRYLIKTRGQQVTLSCSPISGHRSVSWYQQTPGQGLQFLFEYFSETQRNKGNFPGRFSGRQFSNSRSEMNVSTLELGDSALYLCASSRGSEAFFGQGTRLTVV.

This chain links TRBV18 with TRBJ1-1; 9 bases fit TRBD1. CDR3 length: 14 residues. Trimming removed 4 bases from V and 12 bases from J; junction bases left unmatched: 12. Germline V gives CDR1 KGHSH, CDR2 LQKENI. CDR3 in amino acids: CASSQSRDRERTFF. Written as DNA, the CDR3 is TGTGCCAGCTCACAATCCCGGGACAGGGAGAGAACTTTCTTT.

The genes are TRBV6-5 and TRBJ1-3; 7 bases agree with TRBD1. CDR1 is MNHEY, CDR2 SVGAGI, per germline. The CDR3 is 15 residues long. The junction had 6 bases not matched to a gene; V was cut back by 0 bases and J by 7 bases. The CDR3 here is CASSYSMGQLNTIYF. CDR3 DNA: TGTGCCAGCAGTTACTCGATGGGACAGTTGAACACCATATATTTT.

This chain connects TRBV19 to TRBJ1-4, with 8 bases matching TRBD1. Germline values: CDR1 LNHDA, CDR2 SQIVND (reference sequence). V lost 9 bases and J lost 5; bases outside the gene matches: 17. The CDR3 is made up of 17 amino acids. CDR3 bases: TGTGCCAGCGGACAGGGTTTATTTTTCGCCGGGAATGAAAAACTGTTTTTT. It encodes CASGQGLFFAGNEKLFF.

This clone was seen a single time. The chain uses TRBV7-8 and TRBJ2-1; D is possibly TRBD1 (6 bases). V was cut by 1 base and J by 10 bases, with 11 bases left in between. The CDR3 sequence is 13 residues long. CDR1 and CDR2 (germline): SGHVS, FQNEAQ. The DNA for the CDR3 is TGTGCCAGCAGCTTAGTAACAGGGCACGAGCAGTTCTTC. Protein product: CASSLVTGHEQFF.

CDR3 DNA: TGTGCCTGGAGGCTAGCGGGGGCGAACACCGGGGAGCTGTTTTTT. Residues: CAWRLAGANTGELFF. The chain employs TRBV30 and TRBJ2-2, with 10 nucleotides matching TRBD2. V dropped 3 bases and J dropped 0; count of bases not matched to a gene: 1. The germline CDR1 and CDR2 sequences are GTSNPN and SVGIG (reference sequence). This CDR3 spans 15 amino acids.

The CDR3 protein is CASSDRDRDGYTF. The CDR3 DNA reads TGTGCCAGCAGTGACCGGGACAGGGATGGCTACACCTTC. The chain links TRBV2 to TRBJ1-2; 9 nucleotides agree with TRBD1. This CDR3 has 13 amino acids. Germline V gene data show CDR1 as SNHLY and CDR2 as FYNNEI. Germline trimming cut 3 bases from V and 6 bases from J; bases unmatched to any gene: 2.

This clone was seen a handful of times. The chain carries TRBV28 and TRBJ2-5; 10 positions agree with TRBD1. V was clipped by 5 bases and J by 5 bases; unmatched bases: 8. There are 15 residues in the CDR3. CDR1 MDHEN and CDR2 SYDVKM come from the germline V gene. CDR3 sequence: CASSLPGQGYETQYF. CDR3 coding DNA: TGTGCCAGCAGTCTCCCGGGACAGGGGTATGAGACCCAGTACTTC.

The gene calls are TRBV7-9 and TRBJ1-1; D not resolved. The CDR3 runs to 14 residues. Deletions cut 4 bases from V and 5 bases from J, with 14 bases between. Looked up from germline, CDR1 is SEHNR and CDR2 is FQNEAQ (reference sequence). DNA for the CDR3: TGTGCCAGCAGCTCCGGCCCGGCGGGGACTGAAGCTTTCTTT. It codes for CASSSGPAGTEAFF.

The CDR3: CASSRARVEQYF. CDR3 sequence (DNA): TGTGCCAGCAGCCGCGCACGAGTCGAGCAGTACTTC. The chain uses TRBV7-2 and TRBJ2-7; no clear D. Looked up from germline, CDR1 is SGHTA and CDR2 is FQGNSA. The CDR3 spans 12 residues. Trimming took 5 bases from V and 6 from J, leaving 11 bases between them.